The 22 T cell receptor beta chains below all came from one sample that was sequenced in a study of cytomegalovirus exposure and HLA in healthy donors. Vbeta (60) and Jbeta (13) primers were used in the PCR. The data were produced by immunoSEQ multiplex PCR, yet TCRdb's version contains in-frame clones alone and is incomplete. Of over 100,000 clones listed, approximately 75% are singletons. Sequences were obtained from PBMCs. These receptors were collected from a male donor in good health and CMV-seronegative.

This clone was recorded only once. CDR3 amino acids: CATSRDSRFNTEAFF. The CDR3 nucleotides are TGTGCCACCAGCAGAGATTCCCGGTTTAACACTGAAGCTTTCTTT. The rearrangement joins TRBV15 to TRBJ1-1; D is unclear. Germline assignment: CDR1 LNHNV and CDR2 YYDKDF (reference sequence). V was cut by 0 bases and J by 2 bases, with 10 bases left in between. This CDR3 contains 15 residues.

This clone was seen only a few times. The chain joins TRBV6-1 to TRBJ1-4; 8 bases agree with TRBD1. The V gene end was trimmed by 7 bases and the J gene end by 5 bases; junction bases not matched to a gene: 6. The length of the CDR3 is 14 residues. Per germline, CDR1 MNHNS and CDR2 SASEGT. The CDR3 sequence: CASNLQGENEKLFF. The CDR3 bases are TGTGCCAGCAACTTACAGGGGGAGAATGAAAAACTGTTTTTT.

The gene calls are TRBV19 and TRBJ1-2; 8 bases map to TRBD1. CDR1 is LNHDA, CDR2 SQIVND, per germline (reference sequence). V was pared by 5 bases and J by 4 bases, with 3 bases of the junction left unmatched. The CDR3 has 13 residues. The CDR3 protein is CASSPGTGYGYTF. As DNA, the CDR3 is TGTGCCAGTAGTCCGGGGACAGGCTATGGCTACACCTTC.

V is TRBV30 and J is TRBJ2-7; possibly TRBD2 for D (7 bases). The length of the CDR3 is 15 residues. Per the germline V gene, CDR1 is GTSNPN and CDR2 is SVGIG (reference sequence). The V gene lost 0 bases and the J gene lost 3 bases, with 15 bases spanning the gap. This CDR3 is CAWSVAGTNLYEQYF. The CDR3 nucleotides read TGTGCCTGGAGTGTAGCGGGGACAAACCTCTACGAGCAGTACTTC.

The V call is TRBV9, the J call TRBJ1-6; 9 nucleotides agree with TRBD1. CDR3 length equals 15 residues. Germline CDR1 is SGDLS and CDR2 is YYNGEE. Unmatched junction bases numbered 8, after V lost 3 bases and J lost 10 bases. CDR3 protein: CASSAAGQGTSPLHF. In DNA, the CDR3 is TGTGCCAGCAGCGCCGCGGGACAGGGAACATCACCCCTCCACTTT.

The V gene is TRBV6-5, the J gene TRBJ1-4, with 9 positions matching TRBD1. Germline CDR1 is MNHEY and CDR2 is SVGAGI. Trimming removed 6 bases from V and 2 bases from J; junction bases left unmatched: 4. The CDR3 is made up of 15 amino acids. The CDR3 DNA reads as TGTGCCAGCAGCCGAACAGGGGGCACTAATGAAAAACTGTTTTTT. Translating gives CASSRTGGTNEKLFF.

As regards this clone: One end of the junction is discordant with germline, which a read error may explain. This chain joins TRBV9 and TRBJ2-3; the D gene is possibly TRBD1 (6 bases). The CDR3 has 15 residues. Per the germline V gene, CDR1 is SGDLS and CDR2 is YYNGEE. This chain's CDR3 is CASSVGGVLRDTQYF. The CDR3 DNA is TGTGCCAGCAGTGTAGGGGGAGTTCTGAGGGATACGCAGTATTTT.

The rearrangement joins TRBV6-1 to TRBJ2-1; maybe TRBD1 (5 bases). The CDR3 is made up of 15 amino acids. The V end was cut by 2 bases, the J end by 2 bases, with 10 bases between. Germline CDR1 MNHNS, CDR2 SASEGT. This CDR3 reads CASSEIQGPYNEQFF. CDR3 in DNA: TGTGCCAGCAGTGAAATCCAGGGCCCCTACAATGAGCAGTTCTTC.

The V gene is TRBV5-4, the J gene TRBJ2-1, with 11 positions matching TRBD2. The CDR3 sequence is 16 residues long. With 4 bases clipped from V and 2 bases from J, the junction kept 5 bases outside the gene matches. Germline assignment: CDR1 SGHNT and CDR2 YYREEE (reference sequence). Here the CDR3 DNA reads TGTGCCAGCAGCGTACTAGCGGGGGAGACCTACAATGAGCAGTTCTTC. Amino acids: CASSVLAGETYNEQFF.

The rearrangement links TRBV7-9 to TRBJ1-3; D is unresolved. CDR1 and CDR2 (germline): SEHNR, FQNEAQ (reference sequence). The CDR3 is made up of 11 amino acids. The CDR3 here is CSTSPGNTIYF. The CDR3 DNA reads as TGTTCCACCTCCCCTGGAAACACCATATATTTT.

The V gene is TRBV5-4, the J gene TRBJ1-3; D unresolved. V was cut by 3 bases and J by 2 bases, with 9 bases left in between. This CDR3 has 14 amino acids. CDR1 SGHNT and CDR2 YYREEE come from the germline V gene (reference sequence). The CDR3 loop is CASSSSGAGNTIYF. The CDR3 DNA sequence: TGTGCCAGCAGCTCGTCCGGGGCTGGAAACACCATATATTTT.

The gene calls are TRBV4-3 and TRBJ2-1; 13 bases map to TRBD2. V was clipped by 0 bases and J by 7 bases; unmatched bases: 12. There are 19 residues in the CDR3. Germline lookup yields CDR1 LGHNA and CDR2 YSLEER. The CDR3 coding sequence is TGCGCCAGCAGCCAAGAACCCCTCTTACTAGCGGGGGGGCAAAATGAGCAGTTCTTC. This codes for CASSQEPLLLAGGQNEQFF.

The gene calls are TRBV6-6 and TRBJ1-1, with D possibly TRBD1 on 5 matching bases. V was shortened by 0 bases and J by 3 bases, with 11 bases between the two germline ends. Germline V gene data show CDR1 as MNHNY and CDR2 as SVGAGI (reference sequence). The CDR3 runs 15 residues. The CDR3 loop reads CASSYSEGPDTEAFF. CDR3 bases: TGTGCCAGCAGTTACTCGGAGGGGCCGGACACTGAAGCTTTCTTT.

The V gene is TRBV9, the J gene TRBJ2-2; D unclear. The CDR3 runs 16 residues. Germline assignment: CDR1 SGDLS and CDR2 YYNGEE. V was pared by 0 bases and J by 1 base, with 10 bases between. The CDR3 protein is CASSVDLTVNTGELFF. The CDR3 nucleotides are TGTGCCAGCAGCGTAGACCTTACAGTGAACACCGGGGAGCTGTTTTTT.

The chain employs TRBV7-6 and TRBJ1-2, with a tentative D call TRBD1 (5 bases). The germline gives CDR1 SGHVS, CDR2 FNYEAQ. Deletions cut 5 bases from V and 5 bases from J, with 18 bases between. The CDR3 consists of 15 residues. The DNA of the CDR3 is TGTGCCAGCAGCCCCCGGGGAGGGACCTTTTATGGCTACACCTTC. It yields the protein CASSPRGGTFYGYTF.

This clone was detected a few times. This chain uses TRBV23-1 with TRBJ2-5; D is ambiguous. TRBV23-1 is an open reading frame whose function is uncertain. Between the trimmed V and J ends, which lost 4 bases and 3 bases, there was a span of 15 bases. The length of the CDR3 is 15 residues. The CDR3 coding sequence is TGCGCCAGCAGTCTCAGAAGAGGCAGAGAAGAGACCCAGTACTTC. Its translation is CASSLRRGREETQYF.

This clone was seen more than once but under ten times. The chain recombines TRBV29-1 with TRBJ1-1; 8 bases agree with TRBD1. Germline V gene data show CDR1 as SQVTM and CDR2 as ANQGSEA. J gave up 8 bases and V 2 bases, and 7 bases lay outside the gene matches. This CDR3 comprises 13 residues. The CDR3 sequence: CSVELDRDAEAFF. In DNA form, the CDR3 reads TGCAGCGTTGAACTGGACAGGGACGCAGAAGCTTTCTTT.

This rearrangement joins TRBV6-1 to TRBJ2-5; D gene ambiguous. V was pared by 2 bases and J by 4 bases, with 14 bases between. Germline CDR1 reads MNHNS; CDR2 reads SASEGT. This CDR3 is built from 15 residues. The CDR3 loop reads CASSESWAMGETQYF. In DNA form, the CDR3 reads TGTGCCAGCAGTGAATCGTGGGCGATGGGAGAGACCCAGTACTTC.

This clone was counted at least ten times. J is TRBJ2-7 and V is TRBV7-9; TRBD1 matches 9 bases. This CDR3 is 15 amino acids long. With 0 bases clipped from V and 4 bases from J, the junction kept 4 bases outside the gene matches. Germline CDR1 reads SEHNR; CDR2 reads FQNEAQ (reference sequence). CDR3 nucleotides: TGTGCCAGCAGCTTAGCACAGGGGGCAATGTACGAGCAGTACTTC. This gives the protein CASSLAQGAMYEQYF.

This clone was recorded only once. The CDR3 DNA sequence: TGTGCCAGCAGCCCTTCCGGGACTAGCGGGGGAGGTGAGCAGTTCTTC. It encodes CASSPSGTSGGGEQFF. The chain uses TRBV13 and TRBJ2-1; 14 bases map to TRBD2. In germline, CDR1 is PRHDT, CDR2 FYEKMQ (reference sequence). The CDR3 is made up of 16 amino acids. V was clipped by 5 bases and J by 9 bases; unmatched bases: 9.

This clone came up a few times. The chain links TRBV6-5 to TRBJ1-4; 9 nucleotides line up with TRBD1. V trimming: 2 bases; J trimming: 8 bases; junction bases outside the gene matches: 6. Germline V gene lookup returns CDR1 MNHEY and CDR2 SVGAGI. This CDR3 spans 15 amino acids. CDR3 sequence (DNA): TGTGCCAGCAGTTACGGTTACAGGGGGCGGGAAAAACTGTTTTTT. This codes for CASSYGYRGREKLFF.

J is TRBJ2-7 and V is TRBV6-5; weak D call: TRBD2 (5 bases). Germline CDR1 MNHEY, CDR2 SVGAGI. The CDR3 consists of 12 residues. V lost 4 bases, J lost 6 bases, and 10 bases lay in between. CDR3 residues: CASSSPRGEQYF. The CDR3 region has the DNA TGTGCCAGCAGTTCGCCCCGGGGCGAGCAGTACTTC.